This TCR beta chain is from a study of T cell responses to AZD1222 COVID-19 vaccine. Study-wide findings and caveats: Baseline serostatus was positive in only a handful of AZD1222 recipients.

The table came from immunoSEQ multiplex PCR; TCRdb's copy has only in-frame clones and leaves some out. The top ten hold approximately 2.5% of the sample, which has about 120,000 clones, about nine tenths seen once. Details on this clone: Its antigen is currently unknown. Sequence at one end of the junction differs from germline and may be a read error.

The CDR3 totals 14 residues. Germline V lookup: CDR1 SGHAT, CDR2 FQNNGV. The TCR sequence derives from an adult who received the AZD1222 COVID-19 vaccine. The chain combines TRBV11-2 with TRBJ1-3; D is perhaps TRBD1 (5 bases). The sample in question was peripheral blood, obtained 28 days after the second AZD1222 dose. CDR3 DNA sequence: TGTGCCAGCAGTTTAGCAGGGCTCGGAAACACCATATATTTT. Translated: CASSLAGLGNTIYF.